This TCR beta chain emerged from a study of blood T cells in healthy people across ages. Healthy Russian Caucasian donors spanned ages about 6 to 95 years. Per germline, CDR1 SGHAT and CDR2 FQNNGV. The ends lost 5 bases at V and 4 bases at J; junction bases unmatched: 4. This CDR3 has 14 residues. A second PCR of 7 to 11 cycles used a sample-barcoded 5' primer and a J-beta primer mix. Using its own MiXCR run on the 5' RACE reads, TCRdb lists one record per CDR3 protein. The table records about 650,000 distinct CDR3 sequences, roughly 30% of them present only once. This clonotype originated in an elderly woman in good health. Sequenced: blood. J is TRBJ1-1 and V is TRBV11-2, with 10 bases that match TRBD1. As DNA, the CDR3 is TGTGCCAGCAGCCCGGGGGACAGGGGCACTGAAGCTTTCTTT. It translates to CASSPGDRGTEAFF.